These 17 T cell receptor beta chains originate from one sample sequenced in a study of regulatory T cells in long-lasting Graves disease. Researchers made TCR beta libraries by using iRepertoire HTBI primers and running Arm-PCR on CDR3 regions. TCRdb independently ran MiXCR on the multiplex PCR reads; one entry per CDR3 protein. The sample shows 450,000 or so distinct CDR3 sequences, approximately 23% of them seen only once. The time point denotes: persistent/refractory GD, antithyroid drugs over 5 years with positive TRAb. Extracted PBMC RNA gave rise to the TCR library. The specimen was peripheral blood mononuclear cells (PBMCs), collected when the disease was refractory, from a patient treated with antithyroid drugs. These receptors were taken from a female donor with Graves disease.

There are many counts of this clonotype. The chain couples TRBV27 to TRBJ2-5; D not resolved. The CDR3 is 15 amino acids. CDR1 and CDR2 from the germline V gene are MNHEY and SMNVEV (reference sequence). Deletions cut 0 bases from V and 5 bases from J, with 13 bases between. CDR3: CASSLSFTAGETQYF. DNA for the CDR3: TGTGCCAGCAGTTTATCGTTCACCGCCGGGGAGACCCAGTACTTC.

At least ten counts were recorded for this clonotype. The V call is TRBV28, the J call TRBJ1-1; D remains ambiguous. The CDR3 runs 16 residues. Trimming stripped 5 bases from V and 3 bases from J, with 19 bases between. Germline assignment: CDR1 MDHEN and CDR2 SYDVKM. The CDR3 protein is CASSPIDGARDTEAFF. Written as DNA, the CDR3 is TGTGCCAGCAGTCCGATAGATGGAGCGCGTGACACTGAAGCTTTCTTT.

Turning to this clonotype: A read error may produce the germline difference seen at one junction end. The genes are TRBV10-3 and TRBJ1-1; 9 bases fit TRBD1. The germline V gene encodes CDR1 ENHRY and CDR2 SYGVKD. The CDR3 runs to 19 residues. CDR3 amino acids: CATSESEFRGTGWNTEAFF. The CDR3 nucleotides are TGTGCCACCAGTGAGTCTGAGTTTCGGGGGACAGGGTGGAACACTGAAGCTTTCTTT.

In this sample, this clonotype turned up many times. V is TRBV29-1 and J is TRBJ2-4, with 7 positions matching TRBD1. The germline V gene encodes CDR1 SQVTM and CDR2 ANQGSEA. The CDR3 has 14 amino acids. V trimming: 6 bases; J trimming: 8 bases; junction bases outside the gene matches: 13. In nucleotides, the CDR3 is TGCAGCGTGACAAGACAGGGCAGGATGGACATTCAGTACTTC. This encodes CSVTRQGRMDIQYF.

As regards this clonotype: A single base separates this from a much larger clone, so it may be a read error. This chain links TRBV15 with TRBJ2-7; TRBD1 is a possible D gene (6 bases). Trimming pared 10 bases from V and 1 base from J, leaving 17 bases between. Germline lookup yields CDR1 LNHNV and CDR2 YYDKDF (reference sequence). The length of the CDR3 is 14 residues. DNA for the CDR3: TGTGCCAGCAGTTCTCAGGGACATTCCTACGAGCAGTACTTC. Translated, it gives CASSSQGHSYEQYF.

The table lists this clonotype with many counts. The chain uses TRBV19 and TRBJ2-5, with D tentatively TRBD1 or TRBD2 (5 bases each). Per the germline V gene, CDR1 is LNHDA and CDR2 is SQIVND (reference sequence). V lost 4 bases and J 4 bases, leaving 13 bases between the germline ends. There are 14 residues in the CDR3. DNA for the CDR3: TGTGCCAGTAGTACAACGGGACGGGGAGAGACCCAGTACTTC. Encoded protein: CASSTTGRGETQYF.

In regard to this clonotype: With a much larger clone just one base away, this may be a read error. The chain has TRBV5-5 and TRBJ1-2, with no clear D. The germline V and J ends were trimmed by 4 bases and 7 bases, with 11 bases remaining between them. Germline V gives CDR1 SGHKS, CDR2 YYEKEE (reference sequence). The CDR3 extends over 12 amino acids. This CDR3 reads CASSQRDGGYTF. The CDR3 DNA reads as TGTGCCAGCAGCCAGCGAGATGGTGGCTACACCTTC.

This clonotype has only a few counts. The rearrangement uses TRBV10-3 and TRBJ1-1; D unresolved. Germline CDR1 and CDR2: ENHRY and SYGVKD. This CDR3 spans 13 amino acids. Trimming removed 6 bases at V and 2 bases at J, with 10 bases between. The CDR3 region is CAIRQDANTEAFF. For the CDR3, the DNA is TGTGCCATCAGACAAGACGCAAACACTGAAGCTTTCTTT.

This clonotype has ten or more counts. This chain links TRBV27 with TRBJ2-6, with 7 bases that match TRBD1. Germline-derived CDR1 and CDR2 are MNHEY and SMNVEV (reference sequence). The V and J ends lost 5 bases and 4 bases, in that order; junction bases with no gene match: 17. The CDR3 contains 19 residues. The CDR3 bases are TGTGCCAGCAGTCGGTCGACAGGGCATCAGTACTCCGGGGCCAACGTCCTGACTTTC. It yields the protein CASSRSTGHQYSGANVLTF. Supplemented by reference TRBV27 and TRBJ2-6, the full variable domain reads EAQVTQNPRYLITVTGKKLTVTCSQNMNHEYMSWYRQDPGLGLRQIYYSMNVEVTDKGDVPEGYKVSRKEKRNFPLILESPSPNQTSLYFCASSRSTGHQYSGANVLTFGAGSRLTVL.

The CDR3 spells CSARDPPGQGAGQPQHF. The CDR3, as DNA: TGCAGTGCTAGAGATCCGCCGGGACAGGGGGCCGGTCAGCCCCAGCATTTT. The chain is built from TRBV20-1 and TRBJ1-5, with 12 bases identical to TRBD1. J gave up 6 bases and V 0 bases, and 9 bases lay outside the gene matches. In germline, CDR1 is DFQATT, CDR2 SNEGSKA (reference sequence). CDR3 length equals 17 residues.

This chain uses TRBV30 with TRBJ2-7; D tentatively reads TRBD1 or TRBD2 (5 bases each). V was trimmed by 1 base and J by 4 bases, leaving 14 bases between them. This CDR3 has 14 amino acids. Germline loops: CDR1 GTSNPN, CDR2 SVGIG (reference sequence). This CDR3 reads CAWSGGATIYEQYF. Written as DNA, the CDR3 is TGTGCCTGGAGTGGAGGGGCTACCATATACGAGCAGTACTTC.

There are a few counts of this clonotype. The rearrangement joins TRBV27 to TRBJ1-1, with D perhaps TRBD1 (5 bases). The germline V and J ends were trimmed by 6 bases and 2 bases, with 10 bases remaining between them. The V gene's germline CDR1 is MNHEY and CDR2 SMNVEV (reference sequence). The CDR3 consists of 13 residues. CDR3 residues: CASREGLNTEAFF. CDR3 coding DNA: TGTGCCAGCAGGGAGGGACTTAACACTGAAGCTTTCTTT.

This clonotype was seen a single time. This could be a read error, since a much larger clone is one nucleotide away. The chain links TRBV3-1 to TRBJ1-4; possibly TRBD1 for D (5 bases). CDR3 length: 14 residues. The ends were cut back, 4 bases at V and 8 bases at J, with 14 bases in the middle. CDR1 is LGHDT, CDR2 YNNKEL, per germline (reference sequence). Here the CDR3 reads CASSRAAGTEKLFF. CDR3 bases: TGTGCCAGCAGCCGAGCGGCAGGGACCGAAAAACTGTTTTTT.

Ten or more counts support this clonotype. The chain has TRBV7-2 and TRBJ1-2, with D maybe TRBD1 (5 bases). Germline loops: CDR1 SGHTA, CDR2 FQGNSA. Trimming took off 2 bases at V and 3 bases at J, with 10 bases between the two ends. The CDR3 sequence is 14 residues long. The CDR3 sequence: CASSLQGAYYGYTF. In DNA, the CDR3 is TGTGCCAGCAGCTTACAGGGCGCCTACTATGGCTACACCTTC.

The sample holds a few counts of this clonotype. This chain joins TRBV7-3 and TRBJ2-7, with unresolved D. Germline V gene lookup returns CDR1 SGHTA and CDR2 FQGTGA. This CDR3 is 14 amino acids long. V lost 1 base, J lost 12 bases, and 19 bases lay in between. The CDR3 DNA reads TGTGCCAGCAGCTTAAACCTACTTGACCCTACCTCGTACTTC. This translates into CASSLNLLDPTSYF.

This clonotype was observed at least ten times. V is TRBV6-2 or TRBV6-3 and J is TRBJ2-7; 8 bases align to TRBD1. J was trimmed by 0 bases and V by 1 base; bases with no gene match: 5. CDR1 is MNHEY, CDR2 SVGEGT, per germline. The CDR3 covers 16 residues. This CDR3 is CASSYYDRGGSYEQYF. In DNA form, the CDR3 reads TGTGCCAGCAGTTACTACGACAGGGGAGGCTCCTACGAGCAGTACTTC.

This clonotype was seen a handful of times. V and J are TRBV25-1 and TRBJ1-1; D is unresolved. The germline V and J ends were trimmed by 2 bases and 2 bases, with 9 bases remaining between them. The CDR3 length is 14 residues. Germline loops: CDR1 MGHDK, CDR2 SYGVNS. CDR3 amino acids: CASSEGQINTEAFF. The CDR3 DNA follows: TGTGCCAGCAGTGAAGGCCAGATCAACACTGAAGCTTTCTTT.